Listed here is a single TCR beta chain. There are 16 residues in the CDR3. The J segment lost 0 bases and the V segment lost 3 bases, leaving 6 bases of the junction unmatched. Germline loops: CDR1 DFQATT, CDR2 SNEGSKA (reference sequence). A second PCR of roughly 7 to 11 cycles used a sample-barcoded 5' primer and a J-beta primer mix. TCRdb redid the calling of the 5' RACE reads with MiXCR, one entry per CDR3 protein. The data show about 1,500,000 distinct CDR3 sequences, around 39% seen once. The data belong to a study of blood T cells in healthy people across ages. The chain uses TRBV20-1 and TRBJ2-3; TRBD2 matches 10 bases. Sequencing was done on a sample of blood. The sequence derives from a woman in her late teens or twenties in good health. CDR3 bases: TGCAGTGCTAGTCCGGGACTAGCGAAAAGCACAGATACGCAGTATTTT. Residues: CSASPGLAKSTDTQYF.